One sample yielded the 29 T cell receptor beta chains listed below, sequenced in a study of cytomegalovirus exposure and HLA in healthy donors. The PCR was carried out with 60 Vbeta primers and 13 Jbeta primers. Here immunoSEQ multiplex PCR was the method, and the copy in TCRdb shows in-frame clones only, minus some. The table records some 150,000 clones, roughly 80% of them present only once. The sequencing input was PBMCs. The receptors originated from a woman aged 40 to 49 in good health and CMV-seropositive.

V usage is TRBV19 and J usage is TRBJ2-6; 7 nucleotides line up with TRBD1. The CDR3 totals 15 residues. Germline V gene data show CDR1 as LNHDA and CDR2 as SQIVND (reference sequence). V shed 5 bases, J shed 1 base, and the junction held 2 bases outside the gene matches. Here the CDR3 DNA reads TGTGCCAGTAGTTTACAGGGGTCTGGGGCCAACGTCCTGACTTTC. Residues: CASSLQGSGANVLTF. Filled out from reference TRBV19 and TRBJ2-6, the complete variable domain reads DGGITQSPKYLFRKEGQNVTLSCEQNLNHDAMYWYRQDPGQGLRLIYYSQIVNDFQKGDIAEGYSVSREKKESFPLTVTSAQKNPTAFYLCASSLQGSGANVLTFGAGSRLTVL.

The J gene is TRBJ1-3, the V gene TRBV28; 7 bases agree with TRBD1. V was clipped by 6 bases and J by 0 bases; unmatched bases: 11. This CDR3 comprises 17 residues. Germline CDR1 reads MDHEN; CDR2 reads SYDVKM. In DNA form, the CDR3 reads TGTGCCAGCAGCTCCCCTGCAGGGGGGTACTCTGGAAACACCATATATTTT. This codes for CASSSPAGGYSGNTIYF.

V is TRBV10-2 and J is TRBJ1-1; 8 bases align to TRBD1. The CDR3 runs to 16 residues. Losses at the gene ends were 5 bases for V and 0 bases for J; bases not matched to a gene: 8. CDR1 WSHSY and CDR2 SAAADI come from the germline V gene. The chain's CDR3 is CASSSQGAYLNTEAFF. The CDR3 DNA reads TGCGCCAGCAGTTCCCAGGGGGCGTATTTGAACACTGAAGCTTTCTTT.

The rearrangement links TRBV30 to TRBJ1-2; D remains unclear. This CDR3 spans 18 amino acids. CDR1 and CDR2 from the germline V gene are GTSNPN and SVGIG (reference sequence). V shed 2 bases and J shed 8 bases, with 30 bases lying between them. CDR3 sequence: CAWSFRRGREWTPSGYTF. The CDR3 DNA follows: TGTGCCTGGAGTTTCCGACGAGGGAGGGAGTGGACTCCTTCGGGCTACACCTTC.

The V gene is TRBV5-4, the J gene TRBJ2-7; 8 bases line up with TRBD2. CDR1 and CDR2 from the germline V gene are SGHNT and YYREEE (reference sequence). The CDR3 is made up of 14 amino acids. Trimming removed 5 bases from V and 7 bases from J; junction bases left unmatched: 11. The chain's CDR3 is CASRSGGGLSEQYF. The CDR3 DNA follows: TGTGCCAGCAGGTCCGGCGGGGGGCTGTCAGAGCAGTACTTC.

The CDR3, as DNA: TGTGCCAGTAGGGGCTCCTCCCATCAAGAGACCCAGTACTTC. It yields the protein CASRGSSHQETQYF. This chain links TRBV19 with TRBJ2-5, with no clear D. The CDR3 consists of 14 residues. Deletions cut 6 bases from V and 2 bases from J, with 13 bases between. CDR1 and CDR2 (germline): LNHDA, SQIVND (reference sequence).

This chain uses TRBV25-1 with TRBJ1-1; no clear D gene. CDR1 and CDR2 (germline): MGHDK, SYGVNS. Trimming cost V 3 bases and J 0 bases, with 8 bases left between them. The CDR3 has 14 residues. CDR3 amino acids: CASSELALNTEAFF. As DNA, the CDR3 is TGTGCCAGCAGTGAGCTCGCGCTGAACACTGAAGCTTTCTTT.

The chain couples TRBV27 to TRBJ2-5; 9 bases map to TRBD1. This CDR3 spans 15 amino acids. Trimming cost V 6 bases and J 5 bases; bases outside gene matches: 10. Germline lookup yields CDR1 MNHEY and CDR2 SMNVEV (reference sequence). The CDR3 bases are TGTGCCAGCAGCCAGGGTGGAGGACAGGGGGAGACCCAGTACTTC. It codes for CASSQGGGQGETQYF.

CDR3 sequence reads: CASSQWDRGSETQYF. For the CDR3, the DNA is TGCGCCAGCAGCCAATGGGACAGGGGATCGGAGACCCAGTACTTC. J is TRBJ2-5 and V is TRBV4-1, with 10 bases that match TRBD1. This CDR3 region has 15 residues. J gave up 5 bases and V 2 bases, and 5 bases lay outside the gene matches. Germline CDR1 MGHRA, CDR2 YSYEKL.

This clone was recorded once. The chain combines TRBV2 with TRBJ1-2, with D possibly matching TRBD1 (5 bases). V was trimmed by 4 bases and J by 3 bases, leaving 9 bases between them. This CDR3 comprises 13 residues. Germline-derived CDR1 and CDR2 are SNHLY and FYNNEI. The CDR3 loop is CASSGQPDYGYTF. The CDR3 DNA reads as TGTGCCAGCAGTGGACAGCCAGACTATGGCTACACCTTC.

This clone appeared a single time. The V and J genes are TRBV6-1 and TRBJ1-5, with D perhaps TRBD1 (5 bases). Germline CDR1 reads MNHNS; CDR2 reads SASEGT. The ends were cut back, 2 bases at V and 11 bases at J, with 16 bases in the middle. This CDR3 contains 14 residues. The CDR3 is CASSEQRAGGAQHF. The CDR3 region has the DNA TGTGCCAGCAGTGAACAAAGGGCTGGGGGGGCCCAGCATTTT.

The CDR3 bases are TGTGCCAGCTCACCACCGGGCAGTCAGAACACTGAAGCTTTCTTT. Translation gives CASSPPGSQNTEAFF. V gene TRBV18 combines with J gene TRBJ1-1; D gene unclear. V gave up 0 bases and J gave up 1 base, with 9 bases separating them. Looked up from germline, CDR1 is KGHSH and CDR2 is LQKENI. The CDR3 has 15 residues.

The chain has TRBV5-1 and TRBJ2-1; 8 nucleotides agree with TRBD1. CDR1 and CDR2 from the germline V gene are SGHRS and YFSETQ. Trimming took 0 bases from V and 9 from J; bases not matched to a gene: 8. CDR3 length: 15 residues. CDR3 in DNA: TGCGCCAGCAGCTTGGAAGGGGCAGGGGGCGGTGAGCAGTTCTTC. This encodes CASSLEGAGGGEQFF.

The chain uses TRBV7-2 and TRBJ2-7; 10 bases match TRBD2. The CDR3 is 15 residues long. Trimming cost V 2 bases and J 6 bases; bases outside gene matches: 7. Germline V lookup: CDR1 SGHTA, CDR2 FQGNSA. The CDR3 protein is CASSLLAGGHSEQYF. CDR3 nucleotides: TGTGCCAGCAGCTTATTAGCGGGGGGCCACAGCGAGCAGTACTTC.

The chain combines TRBV13 with TRBJ2-3; a weak D match, TRBD2 (6 bases). Germline-derived CDR1 and CDR2 are PRHDT and FYEKMQ (reference sequence). Between the trimmed V and J ends, which lost 5 bases and 5 bases, there was a span of 23 bases. The CDR3 totals 17 residues. Written as DNA, the CDR3 is TGTGCCAGCAGCACCCGGGGACTTGAACCTAAGGGAGATACGCAGTATTTT. It yields the protein CASSTRGLEPKGDTQYF.

A single count supports this clone. The genes are TRBV19 and TRBJ2-7; possible D gene TRBD2, 5 bases. V lost 3 bases and J 6 bases, leaving 18 bases between the germline ends. Germline CDR1 is LNHDA and CDR2 is SQIVND (reference sequence). This CDR3 comprises 15 residues. CDR3 in DNA: TGTGCCAGTAGTATCCCGCAGGCCGTACGGGGCGAGCAGTACTTC. This sequence encodes CASSIPQAVRGEQYF.

Only a few counts were recorded for this clone. The CDR3 sequence: CASRAGTAITGELFF. In DNA, the CDR3 is TGTGCCAGCAGGGCCGGGACAGCAATCACCGGGGAGCTGTTTTTT. This chain joins TRBV6-1 and TRBJ2-2; 7 positions match TRBD1. The CDR3 has 15 residues. Losses at the gene ends were 6 bases for V and 4 bases for J; bases not matched to a gene: 8. Germline values: CDR1 MNHNS, CDR2 SASEGT.

The chain recombines TRBV30 with TRBJ2-2; D remains ambiguous. Germline V gives CDR1 GTSNPN, CDR2 SVGIG (reference sequence). The CDR3 loop spans 13 amino acids. Trimming removed 7 bases from V and 0 bases from J, with 9 bases in between. The CDR3 is CASTEANTGELFF. The CDR3 coding sequence is TGTGCCTCTACAGAAGCGAACACCGGGGAGCTGTTTTTT.

The sample holds one count of this clone. V and J are TRBV6-1 and TRBJ2-1; 7 nucleotides agree with TRBD1. The CDR3 contains 14 residues. V trimming: 8 bases; J trimming: 2 bases; junction bases outside the gene matches: 6. The germline CDR1 and CDR2 sequences are MNHNS and SASEGT. In DNA form, the CDR3 reads TGTGCCAGCGGCCGGGACAGCCCCTACAATGAGCAGTTCTTC. Amino acid sequence: CASGRDSPYNEQFF.

The chain links TRBV5-1 to TRBJ1-2; weak D call: TRBD1 (5 bases). V lost 4 bases to trimming and J lost 4 bases, with 8 bases between them. Germline lookup yields CDR1 SGHRS and CDR2 YFSETQ. This CDR3 is 12 amino acids long. The CDR3 reads CASSPDSYGYTF. In DNA form, the CDR3 reads TGCGCCAGCAGCCCCGACAGCTATGGCTACACCTTC. The full variable domain, in which reference TRBV5-1 and TRBJ1-2 provide the parts outside the CDR3, is KAGVTQTPRYLIKTRGQQVTLSCSPISGHRSVSWYQQTPGQGLQFLFEYFSETQRNKGNFPGRFSGRQFSNSRSEMNVSTLELGDSALYLCASSPDSYGYTFGSGTRLTVV.

This sequence joins TRBV7-9 and TRBJ2-5; 9 bases fit TRBD2. The CDR3 sequence is 15 residues long. CDR1 is SEHNR, CDR2 FQNEAQ, per germline (reference sequence). J was trimmed by 5 bases and V by 3 bases; bases with no gene match: 7. The CDR3 loop reads CASSLKGLAWETQYF. CDR3 coding DNA: TGTGCCAGCAGCTTGAAGGGACTAGCATGGGAGACCCAGTACTTC.

A few counts support this clone. CDR3 sequence: CASSLLGPYEQYF. CDR3 sequence (DNA): TGTGCCAGCAGTTTATTGGGCCCCTACGAGCAGTACTTC. V and J are TRBV28 and TRBJ2-7; D remains unclear. The germline gives CDR1 MDHEN, CDR2 SYDVKM. Trimming took 1 base from V and 2 from J, leaving 6 bases between them. The CDR3 spans 13 residues. The full variable domain, rest sourced from reference TRBV28 and TRBJ2-7, is DVKVTQSSRYLVKRTGEKVFLECVQDMDHENMFWYRQDPGLGLRLIYFSYDVKMKEKGDIPEGYSVSREKKERFSLILESASTNQTSMYLCASSLLGPYEQYFGPGTRLTVT.

V gene TRBV6-6 combines with J gene TRBJ2-7; D unclear. The V and J ends lost 6 bases and 3 bases respectively, with 12 bases between them. Germline V gene sequence: CDR1 MNHNY, CDR2 SVGAGI (reference sequence). The CDR3 has 13 amino acids. The CDR3 region is CASSYDTFYEQYF. CDR3 in DNA: TGTGCCAGCAGCTACGACACGTTCTACGAGCAGTACTTC.

The chain is built from TRBV7-3 and TRBJ1-2, with D tentatively TRBD1 (5 bases). Per the germline V gene, CDR1 is SGHTA and CDR2 is FQGTGA. This CDR3 has 14 residues. V lost 5 bases to trimming and J lost 8 bases, with 18 bases between them. In DNA, the CDR3 is TGTGCCAGCAGCCCCCGGGGGGGGTGGGAGGGCTACACCTTC. It translates to CASSPRGGWEGYTF.

The V gene is TRBV9, the J gene TRBJ2-1, with D hard to call. Germline lookup yields CDR1 SGDLS and CDR2 YYNGEE. CDR3 size: 16 residues. V lost 4 bases, J lost 0 bases, and 14 bases lay in between. CDR3 region: CASSPIASISYNEQFF. CDR3 in DNA: TGTGCCAGCAGCCCCATCGCGTCAATCTCCTACAATGAGCAGTTCTTC.

The chain links TRBV6-4 to TRBJ2-2; maybe TRBD2 (5 bases). This CDR3 has 15 residues. Per germline, CDR1 MRHNA and CDR2 SNTAGT. The V and J ends lost 6 bases and 2 bases respectively, with 13 bases between them. The CDR3 sequence is CASSSGVLNTGELFF. As DNA, the CDR3 is TGTGCCAGCAGCTCCGGGGTACTTAACACCGGGGAGCTGTTTTTT.

This chain joins TRBV15 and TRBJ1-3; D is ambiguous. CDR1 is LNHNV and CDR2 is YYDKDF in the germline V gene (reference sequence). Deletions cut 0 bases from V and 0 bases from J, with 9 bases between. CDR3 size: 16 residues. CDR3 bases: TGTGCCACCAGCAGAGAGGCTCCACCCTCTGGAAACACCATATATTTT. Its translation: CATSREAPPSGNTIYF.

The CDR3 DNA is TGTGCCAGCCAGGGGAGCTACGAGCAGTACTTC. It translates to CASQGSYEQYF. The chain recombines TRBV5-5 with TRBJ2-7, with a weak D call TRBD1 (6 bases). V was clipped by 7 bases and J by 3 bases, with 8 bases between them. Germline V lookup: CDR1 SGHKS, CDR2 YYEKEE (reference sequence). The CDR3 runs 11 residues.

This clone came up a few times. J is TRBJ2-3 and V is TRBV10-3; weak D call: TRBD1 (5 bases). This CDR3 spans 17 amino acids. V was trimmed by 4 bases and J by 1 base, leaving 18 bases between them. Germline V gene data show CDR1 as ENHRY and CDR2 as SYGVKD. CDR3 loop: CAISGAIGVRGTDTQYF. The CDR3 DNA follows: TGTGCCATCAGTGGGGCTATAGGGGTTCGGGGCACAGATACGCAGTATTTT.